These 17 T cell receptor beta chains originate from one sample sequenced in a study of T cell responses to AZD1222 COVID-19 vaccine. Sequencing was performed with immunoSEQ multiplex PCR; in TCRdb, only in-frame clones are kept and a portion is missing. The sample carries 90,000 to 150,000 clones, around 87% recorded once. The sample consisted of peripheral blood, taken 28 days after the second AZD1222 dose. The receptors shown here come from an adult who received the AZD1222 COVID-19 vaccine.

V is TRBV9 and J is TRBJ1-5, with 10 nucleotides matching TRBD1. The CDR3 covers 14 residues. Per the germline V gene, CDR1 is SGDLS and CDR2 is YYNGEE. With 4 bases clipped from V and 5 bases from J, the junction kept 3 bases outside the gene matches. The CDR3 DNA reads as TGTGCCAGCAGCTTTGGACAGGGGGATCAGCCCCAGCATTTT. This translates into CASSFGQGDQPQHF.

V gene TRBV11-2 combines with J gene TRBJ1-2, with D possibly being TRBD1 (6 bases). V lost 3 bases to trimming and J lost 8 bases, with 19 bases between them. This CDR3 has 15 amino acids. Per the germline V gene, CDR1 is SGHAT and CDR2 is FQNNGV. CDR3 coding DNA: TGTGCCAGCAGCTTGGCGGGGGCCGGTTTCGGGGGCTACACCTTC. It translates to CASSLAGAGFGGYTF.

The chain is built from TRBV10-1 and TRBJ1-5; possible D gene TRBD1, 5 bases. The V gene lost 2 bases and the J gene lost 0 bases, with 8 bases spanning the gap. Germline CDR1 is WNHNN and CDR2 is SYGVQD (reference sequence). The CDR3 covers 15 residues. DNA for the CDR3: TGCGCCAGCAGTGAGCGACAGTATAGCAATCAGCCCCAGCATTTT. It yields the protein CASSERQYSNQPQHF.

The chain links TRBV27 to TRBJ1-1; D uncertain. From germline, CDR1 is MNHEY and CDR2 SMNVEV (reference sequence). The CDR3 length is 15 residues. Trimming removed 4 bases at V and 0 bases at J, with 12 bases between. Here the CDR3 reads CASSSQALLNTEAFF. CDR3 nucleotide sequence: TGTGCCAGCAGTTCGCAGGCCTTACTGAACACTGAAGCTTTCTTT.

The chain carries TRBV4-1 and TRBJ1-5; tentative D call: TRBD1 (6 bases). Trimming removed 2 bases at V and 3 bases at J, with 11 bases between. The germline CDR1 and CDR2 sequences are MGHRA and YSYEKL. This CDR3 is 15 amino acids long. CDR3 in amino acids: CASSQRGDTNQPQHF. For the CDR3, the DNA is TGCGCCAGCAGCCAAAGGGGGGACACCAATCAGCCCCAGCATTTT.

As DNA, the CDR3 is TGTGCCAGCTCACCAAGGTCAGGGGGTAGTCCTTTGTACTTC. Translating it yields CASSPRSGGSPLYF. The J gene is TRBJ2-7, the V gene TRBV18; 7 positions agree with TRBD1. Germline CDR1 KGHSH, CDR2 LQKENI. After removal of 2 bases from V and 12 bases from J, the junction contained 13 bases not matched to a gene. CDR3 length: 14 amino acids.

V gene TRBV2 combines with J gene TRBJ2-2, with 12 positions matching TRBD2. Germline CDR1 and CDR2: SNHLY and FYNNEI. With V trimmed by 0 bases and J by 7 bases, 12 bases remained unmatched. The CDR3 loop spans 19 amino acids. This chain's CDR3 is CASSEARWLAGGPVGELFF. The CDR3 DNA sequence: TGTGCCAGCAGTGAAGCGCGGTGGCTAGCGGGGGGGCCGGTCGGGGAGCTGTTTTTT.

The V gene is TRBV20-1, the J gene TRBJ1-3; D is unclear. CDR1 is DFQATT, CDR2 SNEGSKA, per germline (reference sequence). This CDR3 contains 11 residues. Trimming removed 5 bases at V and 4 bases at J, with 6 bases between. CDR3 sequence: CSALGGNTIYF. The CDR3 region has the DNA TGCAGTGCTCTGGGGGGAAACACCATATATTTT.

The gene calls are TRBV19 and TRBJ1-1, with 7 bases aligning to TRBD1. Trimming at V came to 3 bases and at J to 1 base, leaving 8 bases not matched to a gene. CDR1 and CDR2 (germline): LNHDA, SQIVND (reference sequence). This CDR3 is 16 amino acids long. DNA of the CDR3: TGTGCCAGTAGTATGGAGGGGTACAGGGGGAACACTGAAGCTTTCTTT. It translates to CASSMEGYRGNTEAFF.

The gene calls are TRBV28 and TRBJ1-6; 7 nucleotides agree with TRBD1. The CDR3 extends over 15 amino acids. Trimming removed 8 bases from V and 0 bases from J; junction bases left unmatched: 4. From germline, CDR1 is MDHEN and CDR2 SYDVKM. The CDR3 DNA sequence: TGTGCCAGCCAGGGGGGGAGCTCCTATAATTCACCCCTCCACTTT. It specifies CASQGGSSYNSPLHF. The variable domain in full, completed from reference TRBV28 and TRBJ1-6, reads DVKVTQSSRYLVKRTGEKVFLECVQDMDHENMFWYRQDPGLGLRLIYFSYDVKMKEKGDIPEGYSVSREKKERFSLILESASTNQTSMYLCASQGGSSYNSPLHFGNGTRLTVT.

The gene calls are TRBV6-2 or TRBV6-3 and TRBJ1-5; D is ambiguous. The CDR3 totals 17 residues. The V end lost 3 bases, the J end lost 3 bases, and 18 bases lay between the germline ends. CDR1 is MNHEY and CDR2 is SVGEGT in the germline V gene. CDR3 region: CASSYGVKDGDNQPQHF. The CDR3 DNA reads as TGTGCCAGCAGTTATGGGGTAAAGGACGGAGACAATCAGCCCCAGCATTTT.

This chain joins TRBV7-8 and TRBJ1-4, with TRBD1 matching 7 bases. Germline V lookup: CDR1 SGHVS, CDR2 FQNEAQ. The CDR3 extends over 14 amino acids. After removal of 5 bases from V and 11 bases from J, the junction contained 11 bases not matched to a gene. The CDR3 DNA follows: TGTGCCAGCAGCGGAGCGATGGAAGGGGGCAAACTGTTTTTT. This encodes CASSGAMEGGKLFF.

This chain connects TRBV13 to TRBJ1-2; unclear D gene. This CDR3 comprises 14 residues. V was cut by 2 bases and J by 6 bases, with 13 bases left in between. The germline V gene encodes CDR1 PRHDT and CDR2 FYEKMQ (reference sequence). The CDR3 protein is CASSLFRVSDGYTF. The DNA for the CDR3 is TGTGCCAGCAGCTTATTTCGGGTTTCAGATGGCTACACCTTC.

The genes are TRBV14 and TRBJ2-3, with D tentatively TRBD1 or TRBD2 (5 bases each). Germline lookup yields CDR1 SGHDN and CDR2 FVKESK. This CDR3 has 15 residues. Trimming removed 1 base at V and 2 bases at J, with 10 bases between. CDR3 coding DNA: TGTGCCAGCAGCCAAGTTTGGGGGACCACAGATACGCAGTATTTT. It specifies CASSQVWGTTDTQYF. Supplemented by reference TRBV14 and TRBJ2-3, the full variable domain reads EAGVTQFPSHSVIEKGQTVTLRCDPISGHDNLYWYRRVMGKEIKFLLHFVKESKQDESGMPNNRFLAERTGGTYSTLKVQPAELEDSGVYFCASSQVWGTTDTQYFGPGTRLTVL.

This rearrangement joins TRBV2 to TRBJ2-2; 10 positions agree with TRBD2. The CDR3 is 15 residues long. The germline V gene has CDR1 SNHLY and CDR2 FYNNEI. The V segment lost 8 bases and the J segment 5 bases; nucleotides outside the gene matches: 8. In DNA, the CDR3 is TGTGCCAGCGAGAGATTGACTAGCGGGACCGGGGAGCTGTTTTTT. It specifies CASERLTSGTGELFF. Complete variable domain (other parts from reference TRBV2 and TRBJ2-2): EPEVTQTPSHQVTQMGQEVILRCVPISNHLYFYWYRQILGQKVEFLVSFYNNEISEKSEIFDDQFSVERPDGSNFTLKIRSTKLEDSAMYFCASERLTSGTGELFFGEGSRLTVL.

This chain joins TRBV19 and TRBJ2-7; no clear D gene. This CDR3 spans 14 amino acids. V gave up 1 base and J gave up 4 bases, with 11 bases separating them. Germline CDR1 LNHDA, CDR2 SQIVND (reference sequence). The DNA for the CDR3 is TGTGCCAGTAGTATAGCGGCCATGAATTACGAGCAGTACTTC. It encodes CASSIAAMNYEQYF.

The chain is built from TRBV7-6 and TRBJ2-1; D is tentatively TRBD1 or TRBD2 (6 bases each). The CDR3 runs to 15 residues. The ends were cut back, 4 bases at V and 1 base at J, with 11 bases in the middle. CDR1 is SGHVS and CDR2 is FNYEAQ in the germline V gene. CDR3 nucleotides: TGTGCCAGCAGCTCCGGGGGCGGTTCCTACAATGAGCAGTTCTTC. Translating it yields CASSSGGGSYNEQFF.